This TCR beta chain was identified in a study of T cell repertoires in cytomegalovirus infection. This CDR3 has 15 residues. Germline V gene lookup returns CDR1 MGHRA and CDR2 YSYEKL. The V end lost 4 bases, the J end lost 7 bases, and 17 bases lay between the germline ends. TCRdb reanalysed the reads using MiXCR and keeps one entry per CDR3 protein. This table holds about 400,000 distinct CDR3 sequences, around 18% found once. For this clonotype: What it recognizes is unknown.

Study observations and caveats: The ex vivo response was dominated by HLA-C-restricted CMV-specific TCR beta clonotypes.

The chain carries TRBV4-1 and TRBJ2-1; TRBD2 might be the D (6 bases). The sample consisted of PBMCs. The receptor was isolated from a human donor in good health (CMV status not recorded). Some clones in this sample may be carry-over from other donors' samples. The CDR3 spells CASSRAVVGRNEQFF. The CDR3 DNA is TGCGCCAGCAGCCGCGCGGTGGTGGGGAGGAATGAGCAGTTCTTC.